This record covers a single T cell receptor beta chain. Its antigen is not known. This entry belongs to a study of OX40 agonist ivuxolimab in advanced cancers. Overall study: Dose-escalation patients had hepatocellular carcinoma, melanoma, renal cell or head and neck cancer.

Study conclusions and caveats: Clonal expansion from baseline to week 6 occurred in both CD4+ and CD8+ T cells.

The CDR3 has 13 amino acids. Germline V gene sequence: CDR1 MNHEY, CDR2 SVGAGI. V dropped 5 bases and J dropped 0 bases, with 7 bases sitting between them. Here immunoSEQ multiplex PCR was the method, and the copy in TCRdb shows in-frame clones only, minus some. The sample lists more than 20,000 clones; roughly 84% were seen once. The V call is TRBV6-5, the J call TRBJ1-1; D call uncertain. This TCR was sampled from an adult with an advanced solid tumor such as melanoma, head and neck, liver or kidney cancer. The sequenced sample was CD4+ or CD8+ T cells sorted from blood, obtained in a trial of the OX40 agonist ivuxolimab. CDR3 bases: TGTGCCAGCAGTCACAGATTGAACACTGAAGCTTTCTTT. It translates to CASSHRLNTEAFF.